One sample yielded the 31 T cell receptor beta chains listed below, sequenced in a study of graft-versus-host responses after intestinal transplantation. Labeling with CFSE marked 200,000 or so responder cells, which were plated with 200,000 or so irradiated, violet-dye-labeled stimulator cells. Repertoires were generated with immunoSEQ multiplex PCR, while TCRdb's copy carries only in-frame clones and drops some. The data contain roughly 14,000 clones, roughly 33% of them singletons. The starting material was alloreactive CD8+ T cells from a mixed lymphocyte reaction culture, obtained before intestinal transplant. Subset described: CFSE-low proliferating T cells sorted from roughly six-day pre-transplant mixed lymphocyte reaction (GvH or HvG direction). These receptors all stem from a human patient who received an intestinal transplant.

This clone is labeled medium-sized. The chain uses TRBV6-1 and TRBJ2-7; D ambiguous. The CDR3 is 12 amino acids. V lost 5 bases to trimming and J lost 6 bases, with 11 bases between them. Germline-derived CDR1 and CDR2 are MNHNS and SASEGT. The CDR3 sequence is CASSPVYGEQYF. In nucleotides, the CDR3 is TGTGCCAGCAGTCCTGTATACGGCGAGCAGTACTTC.

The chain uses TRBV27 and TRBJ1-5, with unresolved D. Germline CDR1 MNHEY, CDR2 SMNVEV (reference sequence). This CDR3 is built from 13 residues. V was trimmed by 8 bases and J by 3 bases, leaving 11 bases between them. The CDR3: CASGGRYNQPQHF. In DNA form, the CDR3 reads TGTGCCAGCGGTGGACGGTACAATCAGCCCCAGCATTTT.

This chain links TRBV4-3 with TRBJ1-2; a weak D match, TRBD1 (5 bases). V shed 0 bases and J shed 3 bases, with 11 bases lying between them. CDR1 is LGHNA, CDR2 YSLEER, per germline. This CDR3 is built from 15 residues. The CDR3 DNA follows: TGCGCCAGCAGCCAAGAAGGGGTTCAGGACTATGGCTACACCTTC. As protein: CASSQEGVQDYGYTF.

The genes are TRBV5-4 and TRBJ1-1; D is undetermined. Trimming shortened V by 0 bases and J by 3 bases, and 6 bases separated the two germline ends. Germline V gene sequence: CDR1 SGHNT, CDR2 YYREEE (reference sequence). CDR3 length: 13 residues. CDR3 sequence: CASSLGRDTEAFF. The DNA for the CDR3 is TGTGCCAGCAGCTTGGGGCGAGACACTGAAGCTTTCTTT.

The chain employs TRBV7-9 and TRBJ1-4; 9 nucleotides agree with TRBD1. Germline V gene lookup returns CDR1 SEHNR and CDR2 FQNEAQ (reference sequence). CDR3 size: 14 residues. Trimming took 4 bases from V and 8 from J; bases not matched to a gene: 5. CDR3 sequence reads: CASSWDRDGEKLFF. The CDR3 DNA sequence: TGTGCCAGCAGCTGGGACAGGGATGGAGAAAAACTGTTTTTT.

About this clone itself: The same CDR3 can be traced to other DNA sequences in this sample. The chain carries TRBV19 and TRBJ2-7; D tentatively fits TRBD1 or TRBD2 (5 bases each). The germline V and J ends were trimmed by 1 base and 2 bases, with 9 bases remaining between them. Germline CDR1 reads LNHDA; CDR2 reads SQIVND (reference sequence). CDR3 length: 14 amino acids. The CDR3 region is CASSIGDGAYEQYF. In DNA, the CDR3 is TGTGCCAGTAGTATAGGGGACGGAGCCTACGAGCAGTACTTC.

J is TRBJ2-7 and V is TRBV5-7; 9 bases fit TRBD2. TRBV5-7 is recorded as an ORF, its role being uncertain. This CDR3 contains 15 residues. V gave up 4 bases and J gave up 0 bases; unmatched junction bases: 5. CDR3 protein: CASSPTRGGSYEQYF. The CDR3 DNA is TGTGCCAGCAGCCCCACGCGGGGGGGCTCCTACGAGCAGTACTTC.

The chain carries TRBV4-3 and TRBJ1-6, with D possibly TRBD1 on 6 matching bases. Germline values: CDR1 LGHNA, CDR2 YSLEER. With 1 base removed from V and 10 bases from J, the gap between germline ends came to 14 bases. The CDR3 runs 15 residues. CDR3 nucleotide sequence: TGCGCCAGCAGCCAAGTGGGCAGGGGTGGGTCACCCCTCCACTTT. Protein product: CASSQVGRGGSPLHF.

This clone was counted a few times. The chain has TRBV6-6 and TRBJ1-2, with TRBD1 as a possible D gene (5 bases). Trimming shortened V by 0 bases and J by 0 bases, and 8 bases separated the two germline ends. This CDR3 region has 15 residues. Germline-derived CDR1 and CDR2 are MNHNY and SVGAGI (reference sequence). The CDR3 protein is CASSYSGPSNYGYTF. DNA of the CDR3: TGTGCCAGCAGTTACTCGGGACCGTCTAACTATGGCTACACCTTC.

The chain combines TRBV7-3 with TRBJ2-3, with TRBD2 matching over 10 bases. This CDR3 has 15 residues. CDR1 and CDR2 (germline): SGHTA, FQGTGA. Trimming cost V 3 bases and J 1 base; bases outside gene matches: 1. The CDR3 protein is CASSFGTSGTDTQYF. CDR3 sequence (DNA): TGTGCCAGCAGCTTCGGGACTAGCGGCACAGATACGCAGTATTTT. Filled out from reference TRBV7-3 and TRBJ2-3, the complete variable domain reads GAGVSQTPSNKVTEKGKYVELRCDPISGHTALYWYRQSLGQGPEFLIYFQGTGAADDSGLPNDRFFAVRPEGSVSTLKIQRTERGDSAVYLCASSFGTSGTDTQYFGPGTRLTVL.

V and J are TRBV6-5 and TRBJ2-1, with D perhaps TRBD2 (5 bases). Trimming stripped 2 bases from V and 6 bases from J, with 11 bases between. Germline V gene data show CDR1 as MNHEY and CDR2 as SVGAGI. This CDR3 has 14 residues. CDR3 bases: TGTGCCAGCAGTTACGAACTAGTGCCCAATGAGCAGTTCTTC. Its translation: CASSYELVPNEQFF.

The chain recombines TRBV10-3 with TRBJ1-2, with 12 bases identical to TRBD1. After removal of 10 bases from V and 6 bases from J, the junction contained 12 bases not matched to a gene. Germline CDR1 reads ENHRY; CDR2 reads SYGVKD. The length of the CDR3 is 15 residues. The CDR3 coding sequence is TGTGCCACCAGAACCCTCGGGACAGGGGGCAATGGCTACACCTTC. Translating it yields CATRTLGTGGNGYTF.

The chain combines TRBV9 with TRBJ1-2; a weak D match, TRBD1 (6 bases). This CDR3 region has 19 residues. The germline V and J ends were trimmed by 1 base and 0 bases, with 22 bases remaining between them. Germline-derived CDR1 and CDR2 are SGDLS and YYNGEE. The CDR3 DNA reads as TGTGCCAGCAGCGTAAGGCTTCGGGACAACGAACCAGCTAACTATGGCTACACCTTC. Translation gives CASSVRLRDNEPANYGYTF.

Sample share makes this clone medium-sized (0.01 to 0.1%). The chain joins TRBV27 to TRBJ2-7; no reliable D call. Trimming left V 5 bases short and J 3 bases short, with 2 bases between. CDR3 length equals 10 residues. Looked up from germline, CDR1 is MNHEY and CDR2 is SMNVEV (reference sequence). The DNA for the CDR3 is TGTGCCAGCAGTAACTACGAGCAGTACTTC. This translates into CASSNYEQYF.

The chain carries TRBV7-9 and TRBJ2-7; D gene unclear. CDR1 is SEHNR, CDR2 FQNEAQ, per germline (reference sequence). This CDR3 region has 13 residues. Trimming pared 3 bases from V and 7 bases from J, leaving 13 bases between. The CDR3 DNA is TGTGCCAGCAGCTTGAGCCCCGGTAGGGAGCAGTACTTC. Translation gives CASSLSPGREQYF.

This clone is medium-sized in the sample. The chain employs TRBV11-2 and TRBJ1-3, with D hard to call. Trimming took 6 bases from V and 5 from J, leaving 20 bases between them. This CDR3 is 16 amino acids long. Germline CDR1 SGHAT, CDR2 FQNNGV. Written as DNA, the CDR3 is TGTGCCAGCAGTCATCTAAAGGGTATGATTAGAAACACCATATATTTT. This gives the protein CASSHLKGMIRNTIYF.

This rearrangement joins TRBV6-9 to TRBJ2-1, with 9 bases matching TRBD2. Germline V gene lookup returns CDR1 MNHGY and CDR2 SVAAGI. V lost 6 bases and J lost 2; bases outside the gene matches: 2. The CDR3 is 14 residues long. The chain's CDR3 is CASSLAGAYNEQFF. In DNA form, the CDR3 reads TGTGCCAGCAGCTTAGCGGGGGCCTACAATGAGCAGTTCTTC.

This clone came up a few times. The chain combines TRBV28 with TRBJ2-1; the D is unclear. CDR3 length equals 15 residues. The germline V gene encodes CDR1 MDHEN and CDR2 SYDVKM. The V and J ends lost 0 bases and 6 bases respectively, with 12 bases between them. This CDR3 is CASSLWAVPSNEQFF. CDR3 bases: TGTGCCAGCAGTTTATGGGCGGTTCCCTCCAATGAGCAGTTCTTC.

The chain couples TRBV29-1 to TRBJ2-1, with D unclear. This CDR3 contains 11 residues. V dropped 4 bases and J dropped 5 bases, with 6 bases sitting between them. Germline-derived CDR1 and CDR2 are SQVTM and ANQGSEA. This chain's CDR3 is CSVAGNNEQFF. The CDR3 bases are TGCAGCGTTGCTGGGAACAATGAGCAGTTCTTC.

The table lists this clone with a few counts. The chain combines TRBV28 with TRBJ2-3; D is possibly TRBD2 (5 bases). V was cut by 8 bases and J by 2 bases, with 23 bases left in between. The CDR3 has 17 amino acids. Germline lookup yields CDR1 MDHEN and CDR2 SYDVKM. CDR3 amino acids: CASSKRRLQLFTDTQYF. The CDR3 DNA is TGTGCCAGCTCTAAGCGGAGACTTCAACTGTTCACAGATACGCAGTATTTT.

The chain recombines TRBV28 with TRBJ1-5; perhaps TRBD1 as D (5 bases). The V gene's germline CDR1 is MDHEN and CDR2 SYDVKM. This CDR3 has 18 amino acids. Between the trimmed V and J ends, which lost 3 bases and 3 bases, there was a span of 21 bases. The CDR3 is CASSFLPPRVFDNQPQHF. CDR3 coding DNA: TGTGCCAGCAGTTTCCTCCCCCCCAGGGTCTTTGACAATCAGCCCCAGCATTTT.

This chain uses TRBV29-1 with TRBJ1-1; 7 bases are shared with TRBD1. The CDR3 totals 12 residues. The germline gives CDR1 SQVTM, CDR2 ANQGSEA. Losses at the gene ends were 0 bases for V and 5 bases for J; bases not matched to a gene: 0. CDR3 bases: TGCAGCGTTGAAGAGGGACAGACTGAAGCTTTCTTT. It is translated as CSVEEGQTEAFF.

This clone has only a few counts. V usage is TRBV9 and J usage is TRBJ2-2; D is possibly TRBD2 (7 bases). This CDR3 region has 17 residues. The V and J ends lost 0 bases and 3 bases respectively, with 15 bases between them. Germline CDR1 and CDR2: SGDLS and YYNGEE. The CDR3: CASSVESGGAYTGELFF. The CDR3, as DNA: TGTGCCAGCAGCGTAGAGTCTGGGGGGGCGTACACCGGGGAGCTGTTTTTT.

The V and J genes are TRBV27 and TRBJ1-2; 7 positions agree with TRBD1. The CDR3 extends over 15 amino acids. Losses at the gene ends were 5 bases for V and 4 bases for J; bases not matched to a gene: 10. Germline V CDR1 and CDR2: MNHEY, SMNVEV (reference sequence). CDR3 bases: TGTGCCAGCAGTCAAACCGGGACAGACCTCTATGGCTACACCTTC. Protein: CASSQTGTDLYGYTF.

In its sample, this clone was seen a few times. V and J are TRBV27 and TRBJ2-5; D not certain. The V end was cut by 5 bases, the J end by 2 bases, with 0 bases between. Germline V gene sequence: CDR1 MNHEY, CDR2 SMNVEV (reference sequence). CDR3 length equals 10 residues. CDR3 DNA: TGTGCCAGCAGTCAAGAGACCCAGTACTTC. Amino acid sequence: CASSQETQYF.

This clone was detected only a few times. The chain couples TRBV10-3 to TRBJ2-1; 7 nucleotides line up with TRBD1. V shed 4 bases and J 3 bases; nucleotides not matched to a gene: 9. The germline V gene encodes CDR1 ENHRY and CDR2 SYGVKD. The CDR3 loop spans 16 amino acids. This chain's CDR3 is CAISVRRGGIYNEQFF. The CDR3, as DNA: TGTGCCATCAGTGTTAGGCGAGGGGGCATCTACAATGAGCAGTTCTTC.

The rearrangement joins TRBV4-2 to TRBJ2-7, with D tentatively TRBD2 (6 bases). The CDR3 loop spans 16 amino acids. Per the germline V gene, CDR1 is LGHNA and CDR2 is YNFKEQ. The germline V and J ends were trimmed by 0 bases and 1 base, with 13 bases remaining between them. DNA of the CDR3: TGTGCCAGCAGCCAAGAATTAGGGACTTTTTCCTACGAGCAGTACTTC. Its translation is CASSQELGTFSYEQYF.

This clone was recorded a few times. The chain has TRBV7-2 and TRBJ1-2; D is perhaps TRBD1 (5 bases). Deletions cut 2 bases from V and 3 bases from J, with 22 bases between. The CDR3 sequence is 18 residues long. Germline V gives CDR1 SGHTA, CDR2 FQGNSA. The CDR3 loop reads CASSLIQGLSGLHYGYTF. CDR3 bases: TGTGCCAGCAGCTTAATCCAGGGATTATCGGGGCTGCACTATGGCTACACCTTC.

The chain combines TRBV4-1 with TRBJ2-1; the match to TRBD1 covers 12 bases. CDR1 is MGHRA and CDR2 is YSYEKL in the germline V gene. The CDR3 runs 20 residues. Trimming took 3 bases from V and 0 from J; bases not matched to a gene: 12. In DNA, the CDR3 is TGCGCCAGCAGCCATACCGGGACAGGGGGCCTCTATAGCTCCTACAATGAGCAGTTCTTC. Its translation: CASSHTGTGGLYSSYNEQFF.

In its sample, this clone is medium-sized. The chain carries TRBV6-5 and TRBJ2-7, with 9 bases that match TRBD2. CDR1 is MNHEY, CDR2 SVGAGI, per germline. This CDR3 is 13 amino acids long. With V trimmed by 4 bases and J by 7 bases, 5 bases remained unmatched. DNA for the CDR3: TGTGCCAGCAGTTTGGGACTAGCTGGTGAGCAGTACTTC. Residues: CASSLGLAGEQYF.

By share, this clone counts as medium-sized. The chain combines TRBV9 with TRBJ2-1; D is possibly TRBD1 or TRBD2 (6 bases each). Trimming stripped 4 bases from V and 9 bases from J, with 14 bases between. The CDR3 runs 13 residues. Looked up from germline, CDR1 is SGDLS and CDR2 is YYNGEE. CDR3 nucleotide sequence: TGTGCCAGCAGCCTACATGGAGGGGGTGAGCAGTTCTTC. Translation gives CASSLHGGGEQFF.